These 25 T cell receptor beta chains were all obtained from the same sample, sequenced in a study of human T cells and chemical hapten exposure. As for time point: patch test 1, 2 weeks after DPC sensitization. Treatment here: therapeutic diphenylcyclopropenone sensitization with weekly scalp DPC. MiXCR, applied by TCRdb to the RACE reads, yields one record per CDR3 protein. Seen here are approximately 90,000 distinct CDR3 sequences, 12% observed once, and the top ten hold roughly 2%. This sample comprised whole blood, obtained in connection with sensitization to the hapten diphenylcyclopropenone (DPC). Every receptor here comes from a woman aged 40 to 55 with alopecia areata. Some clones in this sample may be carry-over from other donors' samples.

This CDR3 reads CASTPNRGEALSEQYF. In nucleotides, the CDR3 is TGTGCCAGCACTCCAAACCGAGGAGAGGCCCTAAGCGAGCAGTACTTC. This chain connects TRBV6-6 to TRBJ2-7; D unclear. CDR1 MNHNY and CDR2 SVGAGI come from the germline V gene (reference sequence). The length of the CDR3 is 16 residues. The V gene lost 7 bases and the J gene lost 6 bases, with 25 bases spanning the gap.

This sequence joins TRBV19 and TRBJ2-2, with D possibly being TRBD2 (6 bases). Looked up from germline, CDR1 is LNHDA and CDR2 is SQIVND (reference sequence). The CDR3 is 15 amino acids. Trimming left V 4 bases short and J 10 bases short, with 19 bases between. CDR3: CASSNLVNGGVELFF. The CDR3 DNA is TGTGCCAGTAGTAATCTGGTTAACGGGGGAGTGGAGCTGTTTTTT.

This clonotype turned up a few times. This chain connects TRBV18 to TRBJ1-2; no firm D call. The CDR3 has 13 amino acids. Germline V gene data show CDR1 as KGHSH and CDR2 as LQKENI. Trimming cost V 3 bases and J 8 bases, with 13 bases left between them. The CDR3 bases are TGTGCCAGCTCACCCCGCGAGGACGGGGGCTACACCTTC. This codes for CASSPREDGGYTF.

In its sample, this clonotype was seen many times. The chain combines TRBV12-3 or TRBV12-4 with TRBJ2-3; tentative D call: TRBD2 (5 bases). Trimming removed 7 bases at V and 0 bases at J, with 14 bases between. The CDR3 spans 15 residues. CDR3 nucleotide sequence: TGTGCCAGCAAGAGCGGAATGGGGAGCACAGATACGCAGTATTTT. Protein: CASKSGMGSTDTQYF.

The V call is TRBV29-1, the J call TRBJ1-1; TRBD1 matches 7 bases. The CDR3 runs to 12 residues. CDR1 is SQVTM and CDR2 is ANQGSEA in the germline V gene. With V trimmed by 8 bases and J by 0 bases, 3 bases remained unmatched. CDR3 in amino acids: CSIRGMNTEAFF. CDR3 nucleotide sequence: TGCAGCATCAGGGGGATGAACACTGAAGCTTTCTTT.

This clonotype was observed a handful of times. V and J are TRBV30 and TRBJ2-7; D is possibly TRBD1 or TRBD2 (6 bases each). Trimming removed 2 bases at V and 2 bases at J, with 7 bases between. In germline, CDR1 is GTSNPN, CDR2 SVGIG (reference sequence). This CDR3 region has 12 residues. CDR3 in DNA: TGTGCCTGGAGTCGGGGGCCCTACGAGCAGTACTTC. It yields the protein CAWSRGPYEQYF.

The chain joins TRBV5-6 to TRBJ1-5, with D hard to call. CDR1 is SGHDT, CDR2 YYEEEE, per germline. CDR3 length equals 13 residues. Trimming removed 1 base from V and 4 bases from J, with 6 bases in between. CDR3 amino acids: CASSLSPNQPQHF. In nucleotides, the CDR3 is TGTGCCAGCAGCTTGTCCCCAAATCAGCCCCAGCATTTT.

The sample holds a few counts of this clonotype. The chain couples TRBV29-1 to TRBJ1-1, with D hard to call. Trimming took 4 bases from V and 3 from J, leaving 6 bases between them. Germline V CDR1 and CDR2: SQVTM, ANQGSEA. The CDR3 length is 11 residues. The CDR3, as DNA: TGCAGCGTTGGGGTATACACTGAAGCTTTCTTT. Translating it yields CSVGVYTEAFF.

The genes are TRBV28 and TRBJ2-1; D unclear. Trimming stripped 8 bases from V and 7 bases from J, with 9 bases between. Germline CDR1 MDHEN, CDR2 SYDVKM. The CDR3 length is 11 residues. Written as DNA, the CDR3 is TGTGCCAGCGAGGAGTTTAATGAGCAGTTCTTC. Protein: CASEEFNEQFF. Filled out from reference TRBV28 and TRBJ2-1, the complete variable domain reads DVKVTQSSRYLVKRTGEKVFLECVQDMDHENMFWYRQDPGLGLRLIYFSYDVKMKEKGDIPEGYSVSREKKERFSLILESASTNQTSMYLCASEEFNEQFFGPGTRLTVL.

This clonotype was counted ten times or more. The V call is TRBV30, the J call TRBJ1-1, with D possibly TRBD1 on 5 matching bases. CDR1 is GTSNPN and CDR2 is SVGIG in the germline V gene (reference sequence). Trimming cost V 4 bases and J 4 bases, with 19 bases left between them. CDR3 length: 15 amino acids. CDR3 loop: CAWTAPGSVSTEAFF. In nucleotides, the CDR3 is TGTGCCTGGACCGCTCCAGGGTCGGTTTCCACTGAAGCTTTCTTT. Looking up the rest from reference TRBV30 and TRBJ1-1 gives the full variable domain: SQTIHQWPATLVQPVGSPLSLECTVEGTSNPNLYWYRQAAGRGLQLLFYSVGIGQISSEVPQNLSASRPQDRQFILSSKKLLLSDSGFYLCAWTAPGSVSTEAFFGQGTRLTVV.

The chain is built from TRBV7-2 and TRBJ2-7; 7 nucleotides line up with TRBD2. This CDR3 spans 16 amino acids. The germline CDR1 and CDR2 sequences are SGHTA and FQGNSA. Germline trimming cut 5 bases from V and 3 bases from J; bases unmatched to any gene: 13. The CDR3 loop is CASSAPPGTTRYEQYF. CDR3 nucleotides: TGTGCCAGCAGCGCACCCCCCGGGACTACCCGCTACGAGCAGTACTTC.

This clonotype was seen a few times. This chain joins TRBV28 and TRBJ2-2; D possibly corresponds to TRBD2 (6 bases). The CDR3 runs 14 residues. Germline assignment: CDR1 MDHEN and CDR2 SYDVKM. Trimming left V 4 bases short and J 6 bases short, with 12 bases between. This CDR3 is CASSSGVQAGELFF. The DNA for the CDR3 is TGTGCCAGCAGTTCGGGAGTACAAGCCGGGGAGCTGTTTTTT. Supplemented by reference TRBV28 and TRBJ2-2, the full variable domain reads DVKVTQSSRYLVKRTGEKVFLECVQDMDHENMFWYRQDPGLGLRLIYFSYDVKMKEKGDIPEGYSVSREKKERFSLILESASTNQTSMYLCASSSGVQAGELFFGEGSRLTVL.

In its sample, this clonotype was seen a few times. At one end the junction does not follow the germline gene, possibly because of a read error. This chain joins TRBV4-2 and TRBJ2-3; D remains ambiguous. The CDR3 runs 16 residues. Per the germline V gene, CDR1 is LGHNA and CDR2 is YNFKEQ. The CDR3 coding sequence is TGTGTCAGCAGCCAAGATCCAGGATCGGTCACAGATACGCAGTATTTT. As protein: CVSSQDPGSVTDTQYF.

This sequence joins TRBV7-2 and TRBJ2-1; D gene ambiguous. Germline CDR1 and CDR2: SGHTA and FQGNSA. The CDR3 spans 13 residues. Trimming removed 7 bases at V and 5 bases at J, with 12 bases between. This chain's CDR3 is CASTPGPNNEQFF. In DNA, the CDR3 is TGTGCCAGCACCCCAGGACCCAACAATGAGCAGTTCTTC.

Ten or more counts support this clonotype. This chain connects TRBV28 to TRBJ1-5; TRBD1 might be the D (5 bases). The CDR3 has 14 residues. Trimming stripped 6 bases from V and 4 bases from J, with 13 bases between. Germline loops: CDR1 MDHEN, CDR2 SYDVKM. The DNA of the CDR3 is TGTGCCAGCAGGCAGGCAGGGAATAATCAGCCCCAGCATTTT. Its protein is CASRQAGNNQPQHF.

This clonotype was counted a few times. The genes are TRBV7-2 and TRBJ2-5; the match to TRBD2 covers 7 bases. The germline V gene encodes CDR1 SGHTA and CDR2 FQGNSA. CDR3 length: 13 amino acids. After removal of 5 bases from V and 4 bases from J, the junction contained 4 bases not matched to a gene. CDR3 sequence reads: CASSQGGRETQYF. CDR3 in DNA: TGTGCCAGCAGCCAAGGCGGGAGAGAGACCCAGTACTTC.

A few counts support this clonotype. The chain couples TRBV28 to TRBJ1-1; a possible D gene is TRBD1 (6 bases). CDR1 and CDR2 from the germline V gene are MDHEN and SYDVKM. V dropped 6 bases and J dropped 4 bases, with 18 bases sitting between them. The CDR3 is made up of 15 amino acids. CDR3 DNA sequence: TGTGCCAGCAGCCATCAGAGGACAGCTCGCACTGAAGCTTTCTTT. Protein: CASSHQRTARTEAFF.

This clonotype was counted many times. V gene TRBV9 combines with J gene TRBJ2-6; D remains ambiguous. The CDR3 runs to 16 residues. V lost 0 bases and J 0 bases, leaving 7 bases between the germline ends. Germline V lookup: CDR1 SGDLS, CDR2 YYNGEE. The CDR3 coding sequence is TGTGCCAGCAGCGTAGACTGGGGCTCTGGGGCCAACGTCCTGACTTTC. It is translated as CASSVDWGSGANVLTF.

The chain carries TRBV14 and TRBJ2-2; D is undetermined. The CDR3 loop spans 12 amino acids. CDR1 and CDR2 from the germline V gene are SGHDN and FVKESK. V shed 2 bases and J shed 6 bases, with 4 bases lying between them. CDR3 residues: CASSQRAGELFF. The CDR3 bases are TGTGCCAGCAGCCAAAGGGCCGGGGAGCTGTTTTTT. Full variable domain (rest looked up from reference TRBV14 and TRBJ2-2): EAGVTQFPSHSVIEKGQTVTLRCDPISGHDNLYWYRRVMGKEIKFLLHFVKESKQDESGMPNNRFLAERTGGTYSTLKVQPAELEDSGVYFCASSQRAGELFFGEGSRLTVL.

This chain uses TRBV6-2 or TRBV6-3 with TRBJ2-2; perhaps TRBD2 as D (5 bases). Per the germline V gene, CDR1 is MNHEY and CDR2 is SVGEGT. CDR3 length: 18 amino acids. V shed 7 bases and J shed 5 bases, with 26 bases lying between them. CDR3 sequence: CASTQPLRRGFLTGELFF. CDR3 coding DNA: TGTGCCAGCACCCAACCCCTCCGACGGGGATTCTTAACCGGGGAGCTGTTTTTT.

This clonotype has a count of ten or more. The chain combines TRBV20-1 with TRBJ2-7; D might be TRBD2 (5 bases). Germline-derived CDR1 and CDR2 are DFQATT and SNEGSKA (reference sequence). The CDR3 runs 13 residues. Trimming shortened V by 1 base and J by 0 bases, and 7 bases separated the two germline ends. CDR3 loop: CSARGGYSYEQYF. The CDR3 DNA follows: TGCAGTGCTAGAGGCGGGTACTCCTACGAGCAGTACTTC.

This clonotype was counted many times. Written as DNA, the CDR3 is TGTGCCAGCAGCTTAGTCCTCACCGGGGAGCTGTTTTTT. It encodes CASSLVLTGELFF. The chain combines TRBV7-9 with TRBJ2-2; no reliable D call. Trimming removed 1 base at V and 4 bases at J, with 4 bases between. This CDR3 region has 13 residues. Germline V gene data show CDR1 as SEHNR and CDR2 as FQNEAQ (reference sequence). Full variable domain (missing parts from reference TRBV7-9 and TRBJ2-2): DTGVSQNPRHKITKRGQNVTFRCDPISEHNRLYWYRQTLGQGPEFLTYFQNEAQLEKSRLLSDRFSAERPKGSFSTLEIQRTEQGDSAMYLCASSLVLTGELFFGEGSRLTVL.

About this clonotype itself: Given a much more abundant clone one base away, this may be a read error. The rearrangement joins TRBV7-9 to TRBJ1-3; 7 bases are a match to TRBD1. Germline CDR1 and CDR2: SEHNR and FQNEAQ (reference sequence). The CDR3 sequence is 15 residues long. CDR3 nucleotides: TGTACCAGCAGCCCATCAGGGGGCTCTGGAAACACCATATATTTT. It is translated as CTSSPSGGSGNTIYF.

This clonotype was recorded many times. DNA of the CDR3: TGTGCCAGCAGCCGAACTAGCGGGAGGGCGGAGACCCAGTACTTC. Translation: CASSRTSGRAETQYF. V and J are TRBV6-2 or TRBV6-3 and TRBJ2-5, with 13 bases fitting TRBD2. J was trimmed by 5 bases and V by 6 bases; bases with no gene match: 6. The germline V gene encodes CDR1 MNHEY and CDR2 SVGEGT. The CDR3 runs to 15 residues.

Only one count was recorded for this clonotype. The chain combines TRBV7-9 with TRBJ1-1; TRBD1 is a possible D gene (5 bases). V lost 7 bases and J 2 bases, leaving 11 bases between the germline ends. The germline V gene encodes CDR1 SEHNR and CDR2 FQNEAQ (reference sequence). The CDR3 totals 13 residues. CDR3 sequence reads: CASTMTVNTEAFF. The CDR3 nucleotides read TGTGCCAGCACTATGACAGTTAACACTGAAGCTTTCTTT.